Below, 21 T cell receptor beta chains from the same sample are listed, as sequenced in a study of PD-L1 blockade in urothelial cancer. The time point: peripheral blood 6 weeks after treatment start. Repertoires were generated with immunoSEQ multiplex PCR, while TCRdb's copy carries only in-frame clones and drops some. The sample lists about 50,000 clones, about 85% occurring once. The source material was PBMCs, sampled around atezolizumab (anti-PD-L1) treatment. The origin of the receptors is a man in his forties or fifties with urothelial cancer.

In this sample, this clone turned up a few times. The chain recombines TRBV7-8 with TRBJ1-3; maybe TRBD1 (6 bases). V was pared by 4 bases and J by 0 bases, with 13 bases between. Germline V lookup: CDR1 SGHVS, CDR2 FQNEAQ. This CDR3 is 16 amino acids long. CDR3 in amino acids: CASSSQGPGSGNTIYF. The CDR3 DNA sequence: TGTGCCAGCAGCTCGCAGGGGCCCGGCTCTGGAAACACCATATATTTT.

This chain connects TRBV9 to TRBJ1-1; 8 nucleotides line up with TRBD1. V lost 4 bases and J lost 0; bases outside the gene matches: 8. Germline CDR1 is SGDLS and CDR2 is YYNGEE. The CDR3 has 16 amino acids. The CDR3 spells CASSPKQGDLNTEAFF. DNA of the CDR3: TGTGCCAGCAGCCCAAAACAGGGGGACCTGAACACTGAAGCTTTCTTT. Full variable domain (remainder filled in from reference TRBV9 and TRBJ1-1): DSGVTQTPKHLITATGQRVTLRCSPRSGDLSVYWYQQSLDQGLQFLIQYYNGEERAKGNILERFSAQQFPDLHSELNLSSLELGDSALYFCASSPKQGDLNTEAFFGQGTRLTVV.

This clone was detected only a few times. The V and J genes are TRBV7-3 and TRBJ2-3; 13 nucleotides align to TRBD2. CDR1 SGHTA and CDR2 FQGTGA come from the germline V gene. The ends lost 6 bases at V and 3 bases at J; junction bases unmatched: 6. This CDR3 has 16 residues. CDR3 loop: CASSRTSGGLTDTQYF. The CDR3 bases are TGTGCCAGCAGTCGGACTAGCGGGGGACTTACAGATACGCAGTATTTT.

V is TRBV6-6 and J is TRBJ2-7, with 7 bases lining up with TRBD2. CDR1 and CDR2 (germline): MNHNY, SVGAGI (reference sequence). The CDR3 sequence is 15 residues long. V was clipped by 0 bases and J by 6 bases; unmatched bases: 8. The DNA for the CDR3 is TGTGCCAGCAGTTACTCGAGTCAGGGAGGGCGCGAGCAGTACTTC. It specifies CASSYSSQGGREQYF.

CDR3 DNA: TGTGCCTGTCCCGTCGGGGGAGGAGAAAAACTGTTTTTT. This gives the protein CACPVGGGEKLFF. The rearrangement links TRBV30 to TRBJ1-4; tentative D call: TRBD1 (5 bases). Trimming removed 6 bases at V and 8 bases at J, with 16 bases between. The V gene's germline CDR1 is GTSNPN and CDR2 SVGIG (reference sequence). The CDR3 extends over 13 amino acids. Full variable domain (missing parts from reference TRBV30 and TRBJ1-4): SQTIHQWPATLVQPVGSPLSLECTVEGTSNPNLYWYRQAAGRGLQLLFYSVGIGQISSEVPQNLSASRPQDRQFILSSKKLLLSDSGFYLCACPVGGGEKLFFGSGTQLSVL.

This chain connects TRBV6-6 to TRBJ2-1; no clear D gene. This CDR3 has 14 amino acids. Germline V gives CDR1 MNHNY, CDR2 SVGAGI (reference sequence). V was shortened by 1 base and J by 7 bases, with 11 bases between the two germline ends. The CDR3 nucleotides are TGTGCCAGCAGTTACTTGTCACTATCAAATGAGCAGTTCTTC. It translates to CASSYLSLSNEQFF.

This chain links TRBV4-3 with TRBJ2-7; 10 bases align to TRBD2. This CDR3 has 14 amino acids. Germline V gene sequence: CDR1 LGHNA, CDR2 YSLEER. V was clipped by 3 bases and J by 4 bases; unmatched bases: 3. CDR3 in DNA: TGCGCCAGCAGCCACGGACTAGCGGATTACGAGCAGTACTTC. This encodes CASSHGLADYEQYF.

This clone was picked up one time. V usage is TRBV6-4 and J usage is TRBJ1-2, with 7 bases identical to TRBD1. With 3 bases clipped from V and 4 bases from J, the junction kept 2 bases outside the gene matches. Germline V CDR1 and CDR2: MRHNA, SNTAGT. This CDR3 contains 13 residues. CDR3 DNA: TGTGCCAGCAGTGAGACAGGGAGCTATGGCTACACCTTC. Protein product: CASSETGSYGYTF.

The chain combines TRBV4-1 with TRBJ2-5; a weak D match, TRBD2 (6 bases). The end of the DNA is better explained by TRBJ2-7, so the J call may be wrong. The CDR3 extends over 16 amino acids. In germline, CDR1 is MGHRA, CDR2 YSYEKL. The CDR3 spells CASSQDARGISYEQYF. As DNA, the CDR3 is TGCGCCAGCAGCCAAGACGCCCGCGGGATCTCCTACGAGCAGTACTTC.

The count of this clone is one. The V and J genes are TRBV28 and TRBJ2-3; 8 bases match TRBD2. The CDR3 runs 17 residues. Germline CDR1 MDHEN, CDR2 SYDVKM. After removal of 2 bases from V and 3 bases from J, the junction contained 10 bases not matched to a gene. CDR3 DNA: TGTGCCAGCAGTTTAGGAGGTGGCGGGAGGCCTACAGATACGCAGTATTTT. It codes for CASSLGGGGRPTDTQYF.

The V call is TRBV7-9, the J call TRBJ2-7, with 9 bases that match TRBD2. The V and J ends lost 5 bases and 3 bases, in that order; junction bases with no gene match: 8. The V gene's germline CDR1 is SEHNR and CDR2 FQNEAQ (reference sequence). The CDR3 is made up of 15 amino acids. The CDR3 reads CASSAESGRFYEQYF. The CDR3 DNA is TGTGCCAGCAGCGCAGAGAGCGGGAGGTTCTACGAGCAGTACTTC.

The chain employs TRBV7-9 and TRBJ2-2; a weak D match, TRBD2 (5 bases). The CDR3 extends over 15 amino acids. The V end was cut by 2 bases, the J end by 6 bases, with 13 bases between. The germline V gene encodes CDR1 SEHNR and CDR2 FQNEAQ (reference sequence). As DNA, the CDR3 is TGTGCCAGCAGCTTATGGGCGGCGGAGGCCGGGGAGCTGTTTTTT. Amino acids: CASSLWAAEAGELFF.

The rearrangement joins TRBV5-1 to TRBJ2-3; D uncertain. This CDR3 has 13 residues. The germline V gene has CDR1 SGHRS and CDR2 YFSETQ. V gave up 4 bases and J gave up 5 bases, with 11 bases separating them. Here the CDR3 reads CASSTLIRDTQYF. The DNA for the CDR3 is TGCGCCAGCAGCACCCTTATTAGAGATACGCAGTATTTT.

J is TRBJ2-6 and V is TRBV19; weak D call: TRBD2 (5 bases). The CDR3 loop spans 16 amino acids. V was trimmed by 5 bases and J by 2 bases, leaving 13 bases between them. Germline V CDR1 and CDR2: LNHDA, SQIVND (reference sequence). CDR3 in amino acids: CASSPSGRTGANVLTF. The DNA for the CDR3 is TGTGCCAGTAGTCCCTCGGGAAGGACTGGGGCCAACGTCCTGACTTTC.

This clone was recorded a few times. V and J are TRBV6-1 and TRBJ1-2; a possible D gene is TRBD1 (5 bases). The CDR3 is made up of 17 amino acids. Germline loops: CDR1 MNHNS, CDR2 SASEGT. Trimming took 0 bases from V and 0 from J, leaving 14 bases between them. In DNA form, the CDR3 reads TGTGCCAGCAGTGAAGCGGGCAGGGTGTCGGCTAACTATGGCTACACCTTC. This translates into CASSEAGRVSANYGYTF.

This clone appeared a single time. This sequence joins TRBV7-9 and TRBJ2-2; D possibly corresponds to TRBD1 (6 bases). Germline V gives CDR1 SEHNR, CDR2 FQNEAQ (reference sequence). The CDR3 consists of 12 residues. V dropped 10 bases and J dropped 6 bases, with 12 bases sitting between them. The DNA of the CDR3 is TGTGCCAAAACAGGGTCCGCCGGGGAGCTGTTTTTT. Translating gives CAKTGSAGELFF.

The gene calls are TRBV7-7 and TRBJ2-5, with 9 bases that match TRBD2. From germline, CDR1 is SSHAT and CDR2 FNYEAQ (reference sequence). The V gene end was trimmed by 1 base and the J gene end by 2 bases; junction bases not matched to a gene: 5. The CDR3 contains 16 residues. The CDR3 region has the DNA TGTGCCAGCAGCTTAGATGCGGGAGGGGTACAAGAGACCCAGTACTTC. Translated: CASSLDAGGVQETQYF.

V and J are TRBV2 and TRBJ2-7; 9 nucleotides match TRBD2. Germline trimming cut 6 bases from V and 2 bases from J; bases unmatched to any gene: 5. The CDR3 extends over 14 amino acids. The germline V gene has CDR1 SNHLY and CDR2 FYNNEI. CDR3 coding DNA: TGTGCCAGCAGCCCGGGACTAGCTACCTACGAGCAGTACTTC. This codes for CASSPGLATYEQYF.

This clone was picked up one time. DNA of the CDR3: TGTGCCAGCTCACCCGGGTGGTATGGCACCGGGGAGCTGTTTTTT. It is translated as CASSPGWYGTGELFF. This chain joins TRBV18 and TRBJ2-2; D call uncertain. The germline CDR1 and CDR2 sequences are KGHSH and LQKENI. The CDR3 contains 15 residues. V lost 3 bases, J lost 4 bases, and 12 bases lay in between. Combining the CDR3 with reference TRBV18 and TRBJ2-2 gives the whole variable domain NAGVMQNPRHLVRRRGQEARLRCSPMKGHSHVYWYRQLPEEGLKFMVYLQKENIIDESGMPKERFSAEFPKEGPSILRIQQVVRGDSAAYFCASSPGWYGTGELFFGEGSRLTVL.

This chain uses TRBV18 with TRBJ2-1; 11 bases line up with TRBD1. Germline CDR1 KGHSH, CDR2 LQKENI. CDR3 size: 16 residues. The ends lost 3 bases at V and 6 bases at J; junction bases unmatched: 7. CDR3 sequence (DNA): TGTGCCAGCTCACCTCCGGGACAGGGGGTGATCAATGAGCAGTTCTTC. Encoded protein: CASSPPGQGVINEQFF.

In its sample, this clone was seen a few times. The CDR3 loop reads CASSLTGDGAYEQYF. In nucleotides, the CDR3 is TGTGCCAGCAGCTTAACAGGGGACGGGGCCTACGAGCAGTACTTC. V usage is TRBV7-2 and J usage is TRBJ2-7; TRBD1 matches at 7 bases. This CDR3 spans 15 amino acids. V was pared by 2 bases and J by 2 bases, with 6 bases of the junction left unmatched. CDR1 and CDR2 from the germline V gene are SGHTA and FQGNSA.